The 2 T cell receptor beta chains reported below all come from one sample, sequenced in a study of T cell responses to AZD1222 COVID-19 vaccine. Some clones are missing from TCRdb's copy, which holds only in-frame ones; the method was immunoSEQ multiplex PCR. In the table there are about 130,000 clones, about 90% of which are singletons. Sequences were derived from peripheral blood, sampled on day 0 of AZD1222 vaccination. The receptors were gathered from an adult in good health.

V usage is TRBV18 and J usage is TRBJ1-6; 7 bases align to TRBD1. V was pared by 3 bases and J by 4 bases, with 3 bases of the junction left unmatched. The CDR3 extends over 15 amino acids. Germline V gene sequence: CDR1 KGHSH, CDR2 LQKENI. The CDR3 DNA reads TGTGCCAGCTCACCGGGGACAGTTTATAATTCACCCCTCCACTTT. It encodes CASSPGTVYNSPLHF.

V and J are TRBV7-2 and TRBJ1-5, with 8 bases that match TRBD1. The CDR3 length is 17 residues. J was trimmed by 7 bases and V by 5 bases; bases with no gene match: 16. The V gene's germline CDR1 is SGHTA and CDR2 FQGNSA. The CDR3 sequence is CASSRNPGTGQGQPQHF. CDR3 bases: TGTGCCAGCAGCCGCAACCCCGGGACAGGACAGGGCCAGCCCCAGCATTTT.